The 2 T cell receptor beta chains below were found in one sample sequenced in a study of blood T cell repertoires in COVID-19. The assay was immunoSEQ multiplex PCR, and TCRdb's table has in-frame clones only and misses some. The sample contains fewer than 300,000 clones, around 85% of which appear only once. The source material was peripheral blood. The receptors originated from a human donor with COVID-19, enrolled during active disease. The donor label of this sample is uncertain.

Here the CDR3 reads CASSRRQPESDYGYTF. DNA for the CDR3: TGTGCCAGCTCACGAAGACAGCCCGAATCGGACTATGGCTACACCTTC. This chain connects TRBV18 to TRBJ1-2, with a possible D match to TRBD1 (5 bases). CDR1 is KGHSH and CDR2 is LQKENI in the germline V gene. V was cut by 4 bases and J by 3 bases, with 18 bases left in between. This CDR3 region has 16 residues.

The chain carries TRBV5-1 and TRBJ1-4; 11 bases align to TRBD1. V was pared by 1 base and J by 8 bases, with 7 bases of the junction left unmatched. Germline V CDR1 and CDR2: SGHRS, YFSETQ. This CDR3 contains 16 residues. The CDR3 nucleotides are TGCGCCAGCAGCTTGTACGGGACAGGGGGAGGGGAAAAACTGTTTTTT. Encoded protein: CASSLYGTGGGEKLFF.